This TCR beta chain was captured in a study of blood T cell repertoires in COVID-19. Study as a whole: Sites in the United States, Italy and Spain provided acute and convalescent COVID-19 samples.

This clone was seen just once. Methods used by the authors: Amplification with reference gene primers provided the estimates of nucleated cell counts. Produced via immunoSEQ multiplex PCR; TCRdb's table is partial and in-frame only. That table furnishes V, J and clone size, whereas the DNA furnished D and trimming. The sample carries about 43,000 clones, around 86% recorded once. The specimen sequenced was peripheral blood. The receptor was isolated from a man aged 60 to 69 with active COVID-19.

CDR3 protein: CASSLDRGTNEKLFF. The CDR3 DNA reads as TGTGCCAGCAGCTTAGACAGGGGTACTAATGAAAAACTGTTTTTT. The V call is TRBV7-9, the J call TRBJ1-4, with 7 bases that match TRBD1. This CDR3 region has 15 residues. CDR1 and CDR2 from the germline V gene are SEHNR and FQNEAQ (reference sequence). After removal of 1 base from V and 2 bases from J, the junction contained 1 base not matched to a gene. Looking up the rest from reference TRBV7-9 and TRBJ1-4 gives the full variable domain: DTGVSQNPRHKITKRGQNVTFRCDPISEHNRLYWYRQTLGQGPEFLTYFQNEAQLEKSRLLSDRFSAERPKGSFSTLEIQRTEQGDSAMYLCASSLDRGTNEKLFFGSGTQLSVL.